This entry is about one TCR beta chain. Its antigen remains unknown. These data come from a study of cytomegalovirus exposure and HLA in healthy donors. PCR involved 60 Vbeta and 13 Jbeta primers. The data were produced by immunoSEQ multiplex PCR, yet TCRdb's version contains in-frame clones alone and is incomplete. The data contain 60,000 to 75,000 clones, around 74% of them singletons. Notes on the study in general: It was reported that the classifier diagnosed cytomegalovirus status with high specificity and sensitivity in both the original and validation cohorts.

CDR3 length equals 14 residues. The sequence derives from a woman between 55 and 75 years old in good health and CMV-seropositive. V and J are TRBV21-1 and TRBJ1-2; the DNA was not compared with TRBD1, the D call given in the table. TRBV21-1 corresponds to a pseudogene. Material: PBMCs. The CDR3 region is CASITRGQGEGYTF. The CDR3 DNA reads TGTGCCAGCATAACTAGGGGACAGGGTGAAGGCTACACCTTC.